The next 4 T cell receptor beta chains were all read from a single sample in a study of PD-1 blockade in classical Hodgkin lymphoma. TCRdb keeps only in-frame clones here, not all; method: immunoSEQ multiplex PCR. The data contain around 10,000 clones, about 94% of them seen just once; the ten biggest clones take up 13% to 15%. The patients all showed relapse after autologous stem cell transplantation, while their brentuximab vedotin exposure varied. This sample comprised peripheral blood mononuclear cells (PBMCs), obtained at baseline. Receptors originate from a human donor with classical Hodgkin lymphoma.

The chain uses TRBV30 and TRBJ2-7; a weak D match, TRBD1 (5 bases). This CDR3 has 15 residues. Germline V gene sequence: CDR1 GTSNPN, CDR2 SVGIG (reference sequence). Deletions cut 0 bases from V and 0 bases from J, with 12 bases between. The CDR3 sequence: CAWSVWTLSSYEQYF. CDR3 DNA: TGTGCCTGGAGTGTGTGGACACTGAGCTCCTACGAGCAGTACTTC.

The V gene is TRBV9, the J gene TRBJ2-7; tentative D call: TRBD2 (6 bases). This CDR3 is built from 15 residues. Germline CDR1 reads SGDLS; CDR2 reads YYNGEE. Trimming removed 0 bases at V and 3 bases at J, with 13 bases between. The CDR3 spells CASSVVPGEVYEQYF. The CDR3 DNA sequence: TGTGCCAGCAGCGTAGTTCCGGGGGAGGTCTACGAGCAGTACTTC.

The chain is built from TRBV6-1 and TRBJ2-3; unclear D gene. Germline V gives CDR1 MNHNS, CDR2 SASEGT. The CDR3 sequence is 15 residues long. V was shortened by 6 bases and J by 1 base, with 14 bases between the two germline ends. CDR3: CASSQLGLGTDTQYF. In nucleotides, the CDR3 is TGTGCCAGCAGCCAATTAGGATTGGGCACAGATACGCAGTATTTT.

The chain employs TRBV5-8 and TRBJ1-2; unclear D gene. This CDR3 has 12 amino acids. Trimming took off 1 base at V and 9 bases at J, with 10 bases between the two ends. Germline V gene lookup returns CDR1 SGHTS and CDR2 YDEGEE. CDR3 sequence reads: CASSLLDGSYTF. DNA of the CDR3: TGTGCCAGCAGCTTGTTGGACGGTAGCTACACCTTC.